One and the same sample provided the 14 T cell receptor beta chains below, sequenced in a study of blood T cell repertoires in COVID-19. The data were produced by immunoSEQ multiplex PCR, yet TCRdb's version contains in-frame clones alone and is incomplete. The data show 250,000 to 350,000 clones, 75% to 90% seen once. Material: peripheral blood. These receptors were taken from a woman in her fifties or sixties with acute or convalescent COVID-19.

The chain combines TRBV5-8 with TRBJ1-3; D is undetermined. This CDR3 contains 14 residues. The V end lost 3 bases, the J end lost 0 bases, and 7 bases lay between the germline ends. Germline values: CDR1 SGHTS, CDR2 YDEGEE. As DNA, the CDR3 is TGTGCCAGCAGCTCGCAAGCCTCTGGAAACACCATATATTTT. This gives the protein CASSSQASGNTIYF.

V gene TRBV13 combines with J gene TRBJ1-2, with no clear D. In germline, CDR1 is PRHDT, CDR2 FYEKMQ (reference sequence). The CDR3 consists of 13 residues. The V and J ends lost 0 bases and 2 bases respectively, with 4 bases between them. In DNA form, the CDR3 reads TGTGCCAGCAGCTTAGGGCGAAACTATGGCTACACCTTC. Its protein product is CASSLGRNYGYTF.

The rearrangement joins TRBV2 to TRBJ1-2; TRBD1 aligns across 8 bases. The V gene end was trimmed by 2 bases and the J gene end by 10 bases; junction bases not matched to a gene: 9. Germline V gene sequence: CDR1 SNHLY, CDR2 FYNNEI. The CDR3 contains 14 residues. The CDR3 region is CASSEHSRGPVYTF. The CDR3 nucleotides read TGTGCCAGCAGTGAACATTCCAGGGGGCCTGTCTACACCTTC.

V usage is TRBV19 and J usage is TRBJ2-1; TRBD1 aligns across 7 bases. The germline V gene encodes CDR1 LNHDA and CDR2 SQIVND (reference sequence). V shed 5 bases and J 5 bases; nucleotides not matched to a gene: 9. This CDR3 spans 15 amino acids. CDR3 sequence reads: CASSLRGKRDNEQFF. CDR3 sequence (DNA): TGTGCCAGTAGTCTCAGGGGGAAAAGGGACAATGAGCAGTTCTTC.

Only a few counts were recorded for this clone. Other DNA sequences from this sample encode an identical CDR3 as well. The chain is built from TRBV2 and TRBJ1-3; tentative D call: TRBD1 (6 bases). Germline CDR1 reads SNHLY; CDR2 reads FYNNEI. The CDR3 covers 15 residues. Deletions cut 0 bases from V and 2 bases from J, with 8 bases between. Here the CDR3 DNA reads TGTGCCAGCAGTGAAGCACAGGGAACTGGAAACACCATATATTTT. It is translated as CASSEAQGTGNTIYF.

The chain carries TRBV9 and TRBJ1-3, with TRBD1 identical over 10 bases. CDR1 is SGDLS and CDR2 is YYNGEE in the germline V gene. This CDR3 is 17 amino acids long. Losses at the gene ends were 3 bases for V and 0 bases for J; bases not matched to a gene: 6. The CDR3 protein is CASSGQTGGNSGNTIYF. The CDR3 DNA is TGTGCCAGCAGCGGACAGACAGGGGGCAACTCTGGAAACACCATATATTTT.

The chain combines TRBV5-5 with TRBJ2-7; 11 positions agree with TRBD1. V was pared by 4 bases and J by 2 bases, with 5 bases of the junction left unmatched. The CDR3 consists of 15 residues. Germline CDR1 is SGHKS and CDR2 is YYEKEE (reference sequence). CDR3 sequence: CASSVGTGGPYEQYF. The CDR3 DNA sequence: TGTGCCAGCAGCGTTGGGACAGGGGGACCCTACGAGCAGTACTTC.

This clone was recorded once. The chain uses TRBV27 and TRBJ1-6; the D gene is possibly TRBD1 (5 bases). V was shortened by 6 bases and J by 1 base, with 13 bases between the two germline ends. The CDR3 loop spans 16 amino acids. The V gene's germline CDR1 is MNHEY and CDR2 SMNVEV (reference sequence). The CDR3, as DNA: TGTGCCAGCAGAGTGACAGCCCGATCCTATAATTCACCCCTCCACTTT. This encodes CASRVTARSYNSPLHF.

The rearrangement uses TRBV7-8 and TRBJ1-1, with TRBD1 matching 7 bases. J gave up 4 bases and V 4 bases, and 9 bases lay outside the gene matches. Germline V gene data show CDR1 as SGHVS and CDR2 as FQNEAQ. This CDR3 region has 15 residues. The CDR3 protein is CASSSQTGPRTEAFF. CDR3 DNA sequence: TGTGCCAGCAGCTCCCAGACAGGGCCGCGCACTGAAGCTTTCTTT.

The chain is built from TRBV7-9 and TRBJ2-7; D unclear. With 1 base removed from V and 3 bases from J, the gap between germline ends came to 10 bases. Germline V lookup: CDR1 SEHNR, CDR2 FQNEAQ (reference sequence). CDR3 length: 14 amino acids. The chain's CDR3 is CASSLEQWVYEQYF. Written as DNA, the CDR3 is TGTGCCAGCAGCTTAGAACAGTGGGTCTACGAGCAGTACTTC.

This CDR3 reads CASRGLQGVSGYTF. For the CDR3, the DNA is TGTGCCAGCAGGGGTCTACAAGGGGTTAGTGGCTACACCTTC. The chain joins TRBV6-5 to TRBJ1-2; possible D gene TRBD1, 5 bases. This CDR3 comprises 14 residues. Germline assignment: CDR1 MNHEY and CDR2 SVGAGI. V lost 6 bases and J lost 7, with 18 bases in between.

This sequence joins TRBV5-6 and TRBJ2-1; 11 positions agree with TRBD2. Germline assignment: CDR1 SGHDT and CDR2 YYEEEE. This CDR3 comprises 17 residues. J lost 2 bases, V lost 5 bases, and 9 bases had no gene match. The DNA for the CDR3 is TGTGCCAGCAGTCAAGGGACTAGCGGTTTTGCCTACAATGAGCAGTTCTTC. Translation gives CASSQGTSGFAYNEQFF.

The gene calls are TRBV2 and TRBJ1-6; D is unresolved. CDR1 and CDR2 from the germline V gene are SNHLY and FYNNEI. The V end lost 6 bases, the J end lost 4 bases, and 7 bases lay between the germline ends. This CDR3 comprises 13 residues. As DNA, the CDR3 is TGTGCCAGCAGACGGTCTTATAATTCACCCCTCCACTTT. This translates into CASRRSYNSPLHF. The full variable domain, with the rest looked up from reference TRBV2 and TRBJ1-6, is EPEVTQTPSHQVTQMGQEVILRCVPISNHLYFYWYRQILGQKVEFLVSFYNNEISEKSEIFDDQFSVERPDGSNFTLKIRSTKLEDSAMYFCASRRSYNSPLHFGNGTRLTVT.

The chain joins TRBV5-6 to TRBJ1-2; 7 bases match TRBD1. This CDR3 is 14 amino acids long. Germline V gives CDR1 SGHDT, CDR2 YYEEEE. Germline trimming cut 4 bases from V and 8 bases from J; bases unmatched to any gene: 11. The CDR3, as DNA: TGTGCCAGCAGCGGGACAGCGTTCCGTGAGGGCTACACCTTC. Translation: CASSGTAFREGYTF.